This T cell receptor beta chain was obtained from a study of T cells in Graves' hyperthyroidism and ophthalmopathy. Study results and caveats: Most clonotypes expanded in the thyroid (above 0.001) were also present in blood.

J was trimmed by 7 bases and V by 1 base; bases with no gene match: 4. CDR1 SGHTS and CDR2 YDEGEE come from the germline V gene. This CDR3 spans 13 amino acids. RNA transcripts yielded amplified TCR beta CDR3 regions. A set of HTBI primers served as the primers for a first-round RT-PCR of the TCR CDR3. From the multiplex PCR reads, TCRdb called clonotypes with MiXCR, one entry per CDR3 protein. This sample has nearly 600,000 distinct CDR3 sequences, with 13% to 15% found just once. Points on this clonotype: Its antigen is unidentified.

The sample taken for sequencing was blood. This clonotype was sampled from a woman in her late teens or twenties with Graves' ophthalmopathy. The V gene is TRBV5-8, the J gene TRBJ1-1, with 7 bases that match TRBD1. The CDR3 DNA reads TGTGCCAGCAGCTTGTTAGGACAGGTTGAAGCTTTCTTT. It yields the protein CASSLLGQVEAFF.